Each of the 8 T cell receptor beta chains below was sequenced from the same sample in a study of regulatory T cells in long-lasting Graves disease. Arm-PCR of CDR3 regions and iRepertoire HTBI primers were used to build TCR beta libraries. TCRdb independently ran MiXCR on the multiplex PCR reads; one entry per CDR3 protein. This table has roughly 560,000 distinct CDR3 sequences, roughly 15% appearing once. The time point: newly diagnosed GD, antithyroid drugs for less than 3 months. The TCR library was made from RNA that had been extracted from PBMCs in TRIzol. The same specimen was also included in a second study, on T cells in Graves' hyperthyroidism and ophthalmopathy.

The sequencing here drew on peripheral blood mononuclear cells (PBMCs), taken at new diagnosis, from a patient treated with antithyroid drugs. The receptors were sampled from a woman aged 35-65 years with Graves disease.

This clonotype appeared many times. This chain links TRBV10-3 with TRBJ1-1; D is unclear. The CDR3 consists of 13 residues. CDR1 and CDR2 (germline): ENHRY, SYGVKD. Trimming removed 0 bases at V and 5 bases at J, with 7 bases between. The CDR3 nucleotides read TGTGCCATCAGTGAGTCTGAATTGACTGAAGCTTTCTTT. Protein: CAISESELTEAFF.

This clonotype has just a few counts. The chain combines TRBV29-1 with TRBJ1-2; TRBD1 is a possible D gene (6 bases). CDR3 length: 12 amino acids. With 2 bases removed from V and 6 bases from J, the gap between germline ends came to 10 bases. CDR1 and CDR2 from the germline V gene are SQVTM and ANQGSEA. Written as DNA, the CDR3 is TGCAGCGTTGAACGGGCAGGGGATGGCTACACCTTC. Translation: CSVERAGDGYTF.

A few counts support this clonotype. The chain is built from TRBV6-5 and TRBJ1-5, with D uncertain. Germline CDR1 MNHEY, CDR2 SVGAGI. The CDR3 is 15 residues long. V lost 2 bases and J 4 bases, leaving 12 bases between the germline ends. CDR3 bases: TGTGCCAGCAGTTACACAGCGGGAGTTAATCAGCCCCAGCATTTT. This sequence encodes CASSYTAGVNQPQHF.

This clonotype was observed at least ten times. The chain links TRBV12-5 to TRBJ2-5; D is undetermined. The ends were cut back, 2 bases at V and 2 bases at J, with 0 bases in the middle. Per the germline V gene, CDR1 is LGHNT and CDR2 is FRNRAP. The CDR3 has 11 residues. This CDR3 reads CASGLQETQYF. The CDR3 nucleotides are TGTGCTAGTGGTTTGCAAGAGACCCAGTACTTC.

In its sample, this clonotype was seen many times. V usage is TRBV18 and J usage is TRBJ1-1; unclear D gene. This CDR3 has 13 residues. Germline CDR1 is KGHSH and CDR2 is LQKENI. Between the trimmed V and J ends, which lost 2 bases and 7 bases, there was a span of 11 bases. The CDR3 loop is CASSPSETGEAFF. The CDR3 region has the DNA TGTGCCAGCTCACCATCCGAAACTGGTGAAGCTTTCTTT.

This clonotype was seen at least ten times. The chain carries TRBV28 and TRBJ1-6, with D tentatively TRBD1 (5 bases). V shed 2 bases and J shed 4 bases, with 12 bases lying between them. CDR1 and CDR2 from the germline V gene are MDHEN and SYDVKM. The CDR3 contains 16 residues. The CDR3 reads CASSLDRTQYNSPLHF. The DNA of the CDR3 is TGTGCCAGCAGTTTAGACCGGACACAATATAATTCACCCCTCCACTTT.

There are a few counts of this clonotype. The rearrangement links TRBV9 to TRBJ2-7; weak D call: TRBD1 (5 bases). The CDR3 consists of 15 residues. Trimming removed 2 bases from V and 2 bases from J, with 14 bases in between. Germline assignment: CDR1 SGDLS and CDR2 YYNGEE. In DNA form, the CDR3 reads TGTGCCAGCAGCGTCTCAGGGTCCGAAACCTACGAGCAGTACTTC. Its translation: CASSVSGSETYEQYF.

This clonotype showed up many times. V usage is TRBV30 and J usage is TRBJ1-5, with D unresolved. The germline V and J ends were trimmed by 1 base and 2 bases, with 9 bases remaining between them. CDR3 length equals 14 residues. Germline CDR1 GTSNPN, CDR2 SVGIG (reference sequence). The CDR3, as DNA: TGTGCCTGGAGTGAGTGGGCTGGCAATCAGCCCCAGCATTTT. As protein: CAWSEWAGNQPQHF.